A selection of T cell receptor beta chains follows, all from one sample in a study of T cell repertoires in cytomegalovirus infection. One entry per CDR3 protein, called by TCRdb with MiXCR from the reads. The sample records 150,000 to 200,000 distinct CDR3 sequences, roughly a fifth being singletons. Sequences were obtained from PBMCs. These receptors came from a human donor in good health (CMV status not recorded). Some clones in this sample may be carry-over from other donors' samples. The CDR3 runs from the conserved cysteine through the conserved F or W. The D gene is left open where the match is weak. Where a row states a size, it is once, few, many or the class of an expanded clone; other rows omit it.

D gene: TRBD1; V gene: TRBV6-1; J gene: TRBJ1-1; clone size: NA; CDR3 DNA: TGTGCCAGCACTGACAGGGGGCGAGCTGAAGCTTTCTTT; CDR3 protein: CASTDRGRAEAFF
D gene: NA; V gene: TRBV11-3; J gene: TRBJ1-1; clone size: NA; CDR3 DNA: TGTGCCAGCAGTCCATCCAGGGGAGAGACTGAAGCTTTCTTT; CDR3 protein: CASSPSRGETEAFF
D gene: TRBD2; V gene: TRBV20-1; J gene: TRBJ2-3; clone size: NA; CDR3 DNA: TGCAGTGCCGAGCGGGAGGCAGATACGCAGTATTTT; CDR3 protein: CSAEREADTQYF
D gene: TRBD2; V gene: TRBV28; J gene: TRBJ2-7; clone size: NA; CDR3 DNA: TGTGCCAGCAGTCCCAGAAGACTAGCGGGAACGACCGAGCAGTACTTC; CDR3 protein: CASSPRRLAGTTEQYF
D gene: NA; V gene: TRBV7-2; J gene: TRBJ2-7; clone size: many; CDR3 DNA: TGTGCCAGCAGCTTAGATCAGGGATCCTACGAGCAGTACTTC; CDR3 protein: CASSLDQGSYEQYF
D gene: NA; V gene: TRBV2; J gene: TRBJ2-3; clone size: NA; CDR3 DNA: TGTGCCAGCACAAGCCTCGGGTCGCAGTATTTT; CDR3 protein: CASTSLGSQYF
D gene: TRBD1; V gene: TRBV7-3; J gene: TRBJ2-5; clone size: many; CDR3 DNA: TGTGCCAGCAGCTTGGACAGGGAAGAGACCCAGTACTTC; CDR3 protein: CASSLDREETQYF
D gene: TRBD2; V gene: TRBV2; J gene: TRBJ2-1; clone size: many; CDR3 DNA: TGTGCCAGCAGTGAAGCGCTTGGGACTAGCGGTTCTTACAATGAGCAGTTCTTC; CDR3 protein: CASSEALGTSGSYNEQFF
D gene: NA; V gene: TRBV6-1; J gene: TRBJ2-7; clone size: few; CDR3 DNA: TGTGCCAGCATTCGGGAGAATCCCTACGAGCAGTACTTC; CDR3 protein: CASIRENPYEQYF
D gene: TRBD1; V gene: TRBV29-1; J gene: TRBJ1-1; clone size: few; CDR3 DNA: TGCAGCGGGAAAGCCAGACAGGGGGCGCGCACTGAAGCTTTCTTT; CDR3 protein: CSGKARQGARTEAFF
D gene: TRBD2; V gene: TRBV7-2; J gene: TRBJ2-1; clone size: many; CDR3 DNA: TGTGCCAGCAGCTTAGTGGGGGGGTCAGGGAAGGGCAATGAGCAGTTCTTC; CDR3 protein: CASSLVGGSGKGNEQFF
D gene: NA; V gene: TRBV7-9; J gene: TRBJ1-1; clone size: NA; CDR3 DNA: TGTGCCAGCAGGCCAAAGGTCATGAACACTGAAGCTTTCTTT; CDR3 protein: CASRPKVMNTEAFF
D gene: NA; V gene: TRBV7-6; J gene: TRBJ1-4; clone size: few; CDR3 DNA: TGTGCCAGCAGCTTAGAGGCAGGACGAGAAAAACTGTTTTTT; CDR3 protein: CASSLEAGREKLFF
D gene: TRBD1; V gene: TRBV5-1; J gene: TRBJ1-1; clone size: NA; CDR3 DNA: TGCGCCAGCAGCGCGGGACAGGGCACCACTGAAGCTTTCTTT; CDR3 protein: CASSAGQGTTEAFF
D gene: TRBD1; V gene: TRBV20-1; J gene: TRBJ1-1; clone size: NA; CDR3 DNA: TGCAGTGCTAGAGATGGGCGACAGGGAAAAACTGAAGCTTTCTTT; CDR3 protein: CSARDGRQGKTEAFF
D gene: NA; V gene: TRBV7-3; J gene: TRBJ2-1; clone size: many; CDR3 DNA: TGTGCCAGCAGCCCTAAAGGGAACGGGGAATATGAGCAGTTCTTC; CDR3 protein: CASSPKGNGEYEQFF
D gene: NA; V gene: TRBV20-1; J gene: TRBJ2-5; clone size: many; CDR3 DNA: TGCAGTGCTAGTAGACCCGCAGGGTGGGATCAAGAGACCCAGTACTTC; CDR3 protein: CSASRPAGWDQETQYF
D gene: NA; V gene: TRBV6-2/TRBV6-3; J gene: TRBJ1-2; clone size: many; CDR3 DNA: TGTGCCAGCAGTTACTCGACTCTTGGCTACACCTTC; CDR3 protein: CASSYSTLGYTF
D gene: TRBD1; V gene: TRBV6-1; J gene: TRBJ2-7; clone size: NA; CDR3 DNA: TGTGCCAGCAGCACCCGGGACAGGGTTTACGAGCAGTACTTC; CDR3 protein: CASSTRDRVYEQYF
D gene: TRBD2; V gene: TRBV7-3; J gene: TRBJ2-2; clone size: NA; CDR3 DNA: TGTGCCAGCAGCTTAATCCCTAGCGGGGGGACCGGGGAGCTGTTTTTT; CDR3 protein: CASSLIPSGGTGELFF
D gene: NA; V gene: TRBV7-2; J gene: TRBJ2-6; clone size: many; CDR3 DNA: TGTGCCAGCAGCTTATTAGGTCCAGGGGCCAACGTCCTGACTTTC; CDR3 protein: CASSLLGPGANVLTF
D gene: NA; V gene: TRBV10-3; J gene: TRBJ1-1; clone size: many; CDR3 DNA: TGTGCCATCGGCTCCGGGGGTGAAGCTTTCTTT; CDR3 protein: CAIGSGGEAFF
D gene: NA; V gene: TRBV28; J gene: TRBJ1-1; clone size: once; CDR3 DNA: TGTGCCAACAGTCCCCCCGGGGGCGGCACTGAAGCTTTCTTT; CDR3 protein: CANSPPGGGTEAFF
D gene: NA; V gene: TRBV19; J gene: TRBJ1-2; clone size: NA; CDR3 DNA: TGTGCCAGTACTGACAGTTACTATGGCTACACCTTC; CDR3 protein: CASTDSYYGYTF
D gene: NA; V gene: TRBV12-3/TRBV12-4; J gene: TRBJ2-7; clone size: few; CDR3 DNA: TGTGCCAGCACCCCCAGGGCCTCCTACGAGCAGTACTTC; CDR3 protein: CASTPRASYEQYF
D gene: TRBD1; V gene: TRBV7-2; J gene: TRBJ2-6; clone size: NA; CDR3 DNA: TGTGCCAGCAGCTTGCGGACAGGGGGCACTGGGGCCAACGTCCTGACTTTC; CDR3 protein: CASSLRTGGTGANVLTF
D gene: NA; V gene: TRBV29-1; J gene: TRBJ2-7; clone size: NA; CDR3 DNA: TGCAGCGTTGAAGAACCGGCCAGGGGCTTCCCCGAGCAGTACTTC; CDR3 protein: CSVEEPARGFPEQYF
D gene: NA; V gene: TRBV27; J gene: TRBJ2-7; clone size: few; CDR3 DNA: TGTGCCAGCAGTTTTTATTGGGGATTGGACGAGCAGTACTTC; CDR3 protein: CASSFYWGLDEQYF